Given below is one T cell receptor beta chain in context. Its antigen is undetermined. The PCR contained 60 Vbeta and 13 Jbeta primers. Assay used: immunoSEQ multiplex PCR; TCRdb lists only in-frame clones, some missing. The sample contains 90,000 to 110,000 clones, 75% of which appear only once. This sample is drawn from a study of cytomegalovirus exposure and HLA in healthy donors. Study-level background: About 79% of 300 to 450 genotyped donors fell in the Caucasian-associated ancestry cluster.

Whole-study findings and limits: In all likelihood, a cluster of highly shared sequence variants was a sequencing artifact. TCR beta sequences reportedly predicted most subjects' HLA-A and HLA-B alleles accurately. Analyses of presence/absence relied on an assumption of roughly uniform sequencing depth across donors.

CDR1 and CDR2 (germline): SGDLS, YYNGEE. After removal of 4 bases from V and 4 bases from J, the junction contained 5 bases not matched to a gene. The CDR3 runs to 13 residues. The sample consisted of PBMCs. This TCR came from a man aged 40-49 years in good health and CMV-seronegative. The chain employs TRBV9 and TRBJ2-7, with 7 bases that match TRBD1. The CDR3 reads CASSRRTGYEQYF. CDR3 DNA: TGTGCCAGCAGCAGAAGGACAGGATACGAGCAGTACTTC.